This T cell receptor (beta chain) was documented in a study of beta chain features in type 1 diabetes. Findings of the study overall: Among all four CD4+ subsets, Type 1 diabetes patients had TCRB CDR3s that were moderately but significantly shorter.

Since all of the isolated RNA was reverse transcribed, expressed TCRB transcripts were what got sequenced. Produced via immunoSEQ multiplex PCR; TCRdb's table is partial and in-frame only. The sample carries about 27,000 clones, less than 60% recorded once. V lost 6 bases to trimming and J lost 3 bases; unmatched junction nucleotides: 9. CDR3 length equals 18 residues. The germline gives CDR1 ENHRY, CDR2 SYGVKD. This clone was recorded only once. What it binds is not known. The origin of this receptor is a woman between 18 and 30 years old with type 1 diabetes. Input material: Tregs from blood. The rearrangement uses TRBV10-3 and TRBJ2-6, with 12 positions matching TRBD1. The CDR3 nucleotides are TGTGCCATCAGGGGGACAGGGGGCGCAGAAGGTGGGGCCAACGTCCTGACTTTC. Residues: CAIRGTGGAEGGANVLTF.